This entry lists 24 T cell receptor beta chains sequenced from one sample in a study of shared clonotypes between healthy human individuals. Measured with immunoSEQ multiplex PCR; TCRdb has only the in-frame clones, and not every one. The table has around 690,000 clones, roughly 91% seen once. The source material was memory CD8+ T cells from PBMCs. The subset is: CD45RO+ cells pooled with CCR7-negative TemRA cells. All receptors come from a young man in good health. Some clones in this sample may be carry-over from other donors' samples.

The chain couples TRBV7-9 to TRBJ2-1; TRBD2 agrees at 8 bases. There are 13 residues in the CDR3. The J segment lost 8 bases and the V segment lost 8 bases, leaving 8 bases of the junction unmatched. Germline V gives CDR1 SEHNR, CDR2 FQNEAQ (reference sequence). CDR3 loop: CASLGLVSDEQFF. The CDR3 bases are TGTGCCAGCCTGGGACTAGTTTCGGATGAGCAGTTCTTC.

The genes are TRBV27 and TRBJ1-2; the match to TRBD1 covers 7 bases. J was trimmed by 7 bases and V by 3 bases; bases with no gene match: 8. From germline, CDR1 is MNHEY and CDR2 SMNVEV (reference sequence). CDR3 length: 14 amino acids. The CDR3 reads CASSFIGGGSGYTF. CDR3 bases: TGTGCCAGCAGTTTTATAGGGGGCGGCAGTGGCTACACCTTC.

With respect to this clone: This CDR3 is also generated by other DNA sequences in the sample. This rearrangement joins TRBV27 to TRBJ2-7; D might be TRBD1 (6 bases). Trimming took 3 bases from V and 4 from J, leaving 10 bases between them. The CDR3 totals 13 residues. The germline V gene encodes CDR1 MNHEY and CDR2 SMNVEV (reference sequence). The CDR3 loop is CASSFGTNYEQYF. The CDR3 region has the DNA TGTGCCAGCAGTTTCGGGACAAATTACGAGCAGTACTTC.

V usage is TRBV25-1 and J usage is TRBJ2-5, with unresolved D. The germline gives CDR1 MGHDK, CDR2 SYGVNS. CDR3 length equals 11 residues. V dropped 8 bases and J dropped 5 bases, with 9 bases sitting between them. The CDR3 loop reads CASERTETQYF. The CDR3 DNA reads TGTGCCAGCGAGAGAACGGAGACCCAGTACTTC.

The chain links TRBV30 to TRBJ2-3; 14 nucleotides agree with TRBD2. CDR3 length: 23 amino acids. The V gene end was trimmed by 0 bases and the J gene end by 0 bases; junction bases not matched to a gene: 20. Germline V gene sequence: CDR1 GTSNPN, CDR2 SVGIG (reference sequence). The CDR3 sequence is CAWSVWECPTSGRAEFSTDTQYF. CDR3 DNA: TGTGCCTGGAGTGTATGGGAATGCCCGACTAGCGGGAGGGCGGAATTCAGCACAGATACGCAGTATTTT.

This chain links TRBV30 with TRBJ2-1; 9 bases fit TRBD2. V gave up 2 bases and J gave up 4 bases; unmatched junction bases: 6. The CDR3 is made up of 15 amino acids. CDR1 and CDR2 from the germline V gene are GTSNPN and SVGIG (reference sequence). CDR3 nucleotide sequence: TGTGCCTGGAGTAGACTAGCGGCCAGTTACAATGAGCAGTTCTTC. This codes for CAWSRLAASYNEQFF.

This chain connects TRBV5-4 to TRBJ1-1; TRBD1 aligns across 10 bases. Germline V gene data show CDR1 as SGHNT and CDR2 as YYREEE (reference sequence). V lost 0 bases and J lost 0; bases outside the gene matches: 2. The length of the CDR3 is 16 residues. The CDR3 region has the DNA TGTGCCAGCAGCTTGGGAGGGACAGGGGTGAACACTGAAGCTTTCTTT. Residues: CASSLGGTGVNTEAFF.

The J gene is TRBJ1-5, the V gene TRBV28; the match to TRBD1 covers 8 bases. Germline V gene lookup returns CDR1 MDHEN and CDR2 SYDVKM. Trimming at V came to 6 bases and at J to 7 bases, leaving 14 bases not matched to a gene. The CDR3 is 16 residues long. The CDR3 sequence is CASSPTEQGGDQPQHF. The CDR3 coding sequence is TGTGCCAGCAGCCCGACGGAACAGGGGGGGGACCAGCCCCAGCATTTT.

The chain links TRBV13 to TRBJ2-3, with TRBD2 matching over 11 bases. The CDR3 is 16 residues long. Germline CDR1 reads PRHDT; CDR2 reads FYEKMQ (reference sequence). The junction had 2 bases not matched to a gene; V was cut back by 2 bases and J by 1 base. The CDR3 is CASSLRLAGRTDTQYF. The CDR3 nucleotides are TGTGCCAGCAGCTTACGACTAGCGGGACGCACAGATACGCAGTATTTT.

This chain links TRBV19 with TRBJ2-7, with 11 bases matching TRBD1. The V segment lost 7 bases and the J segment 2 bases; nucleotides outside the gene matches: 4. This CDR3 has 14 amino acids. CDR1 LNHDA and CDR2 SQIVND come from the germline V gene (reference sequence). The CDR3 spells CASTPGQGAYEQYF. For the CDR3, the DNA is TGTGCCAGTACCCCGGGACAGGGGGCCTACGAGCAGTACTTC.

The chain uses TRBV9 and TRBJ1-2; unclear D gene. CDR3 size: 15 residues. Germline lookup yields CDR1 SGDLS and CDR2 YYNGEE. V lost 3 bases and J 0 bases, leaving 12 bases between the germline ends. CDR3 coding DNA: TGTGCCAGCAGCGGCGATGCCGGGCCTAACTATGGCTACACCTTC. Translating gives CASSGDAGPNYGYTF.

The rearrangement uses TRBV27 and TRBJ1-2, with 8 bases that match TRBD1. The V segment lost 5 bases and the J segment 4 bases; nucleotides outside the gene matches: 9. The germline gives CDR1 MNHEY, CDR2 SMNVEV (reference sequence). The CDR3 has 15 amino acids. DNA for the CDR3: TGTGCCAGCAGTCCGAGACAGGGGATCACCTATGGCTACACCTTC. Its protein product is CASSPRQGITYGYTF.

CDR3 protein: CASSAISGQASYEQYF. The CDR3 DNA reads as TGTGCCAGCAGCGCCATATCCGGACAGGCCTCCTACGAGCAGTACTTC. The genes are TRBV7-9 and TRBJ2-7; 7 bases line up with TRBD1. The germline CDR1 and CDR2 sequences are SEHNR and FQNEAQ (reference sequence). The CDR3 length is 16 residues. V trimming: 5 bases; J trimming: 0 bases; junction bases outside the gene matches: 10.

This rearrangement joins TRBV5-6 to TRBJ2-1; no clear D. CDR3 size: 13 residues. The V gene lost 4 bases and the J gene lost 9 bases, with 14 bases spanning the gap. Per germline, CDR1 SGHDT and CDR2 YYEEEE. CDR3 sequence (DNA): TGTGCCAGCAGCATGCTAGGAGACGGTGAGCAGTTCTTC. Protein: CASSMLGDGEQFF.

This chain links TRBV6-6 with TRBJ2-7, with 8 nucleotides matching TRBD1. This CDR3 region has 14 residues. The V gene end was trimmed by 8 bases and the J gene end by 3 bases; junction bases not matched to a gene: 9. Germline V gives CDR1 MNHNY, CDR2 SVGAGI (reference sequence). The CDR3 here is CASARTGSIYEQYF. The CDR3 bases are TGTGCCAGCGCCCGGACAGGGTCCATCTACGAGCAGTACTTC.

This rearrangement joins TRBV21-1 to TRBJ2-6; TRBD1 is taken as the D call from the table, unchecked against the DNA. TRBV21-1 is a recognized pseudogene. The CDR3 has 18 amino acids. The DNA of the CDR3 is TGTGCCAGCAGCAAAGAGGACAGGAAATACTCTGGGGCCAACGTCCTGACTTTC. The encoded protein is CASSKEDRKYSGANVLTF.

The genes are TRBV28 and TRBJ2-1; 8 positions match TRBD2. Trimming at V came to 3 bases and at J to 4 bases, leaving 5 bases not matched to a gene. The length of the CDR3 is 15 residues. CDR1 and CDR2 from the germline V gene are MDHEN and SYDVKM. Here the CDR3 DNA reads TGTGCCAGCAGTTTTCCACTAGCGGTATACAATGAGCAGTTCTTC. Translated, it gives CASSFPLAVYNEQFF.

As regards this clone: At the DNA level, this CDR3 is encoded by other sequences in the same sample as well. This chain connects TRBV29-1 to TRBJ2-7; 10 bases line up with TRBD1. Trimming took 5 bases from V and 4 from J; bases not matched to a gene: 2. Germline lookup yields CDR1 SQVTM and CDR2 ANQGSEA. CDR3 length: 12 residues. The DNA for the CDR3 is TGCAGCGTTCGGGGACAGGGGTACGAGCAGTACTTC. It is translated as CSVRGQGYEQYF.

This clone was observed a single time. CDR3 sequence (DNA): TGTGCCAGCAGTTTATCGCTGGGATACAGCAATCAGCCCCAGCATTTT. It is translated as CASSLSLGYSNQPQHF. The rearrangement uses TRBV27 and TRBJ1-5, with unresolved D. V was cut by 0 bases and J by 1 base, with 10 bases left in between. The CDR3 length is 16 residues. CDR1 MNHEY and CDR2 SMNVEV come from the germline V gene (reference sequence).

The genes are TRBV14 and TRBJ1-2; no firm D call. The V gene lost 5 bases and the J gene lost 4 bases, with 5 bases spanning the gap. This CDR3 has 11 amino acids. From germline, CDR1 is SGHDN and CDR2 FVKESK. The CDR3 DNA reads as TGTGCCAGCAGCAACGGCTATGGCTACACCTTC. Residues: CASSNGYGYTF. The full variable domain, in which reference TRBV14 and TRBJ1-2 provide the parts outside the CDR3, is EAGVTQFPSHSVIEKGQTVTLRCDPISGHDNLYWYRRVMGKEIKFLLHFVKESKQDESGMPNNRFLAERTGGTYSTLKVQPAELEDSGVYFCASSNGYGYTFGSGTRLTVV.

This chain uses TRBV2 with TRBJ2-2, with TRBD1 identical over 9 bases. This CDR3 has 17 residues. Germline V lookup: CDR1 SNHLY, CDR2 FYNNEI. Losses at the gene ends were 0 bases for V and 5 bases for J; bases not matched to a gene: 7. DNA for the CDR3: TGTGCCAGCAGTGAAGCGGATAGGACAGGGGTAACCGGGGAGCTGTTTTTT. This sequence encodes CASSEADRTGVTGELFF.

The chain employs TRBV2 and TRBJ2-7; 7 nucleotides agree with TRBD1. Germline CDR1 reads SNHLY; CDR2 reads FYNNEI. V trimming: 1 base; J trimming: 0 bases; junction bases outside the gene matches: 3. The CDR3 consists of 15 residues. The CDR3 sequence is CASSEGGTASYEQYF. The CDR3 DNA follows: TGTGCCAGCAGTGAAGGGGGGACAGCCTCCTACGAGCAGTACTTC. The complete variable domain, with remaining parts taken from reference TRBV2 and TRBJ2-7, reads EPEVTQTPSHQVTQMGQEVILRCVPISNHLYFYWYRQILGQKVEFLVSFYNNEISEKSEIFDDQFSVERPDGSNFTLKIRSTKLEDSAMYFCASSEGGTASYEQYFGPGTRLTVT.

This sequence joins TRBV27 and TRBJ1-1; tentative D call: TRBD1 (5 bases). From germline, CDR1 is MNHEY and CDR2 SMNVEV (reference sequence). This CDR3 has 15 amino acids. V lost 2 bases and J 0 bases, leaving 10 bases between the germline ends. Here the CDR3 DNA reads TGTGCCAGCAGTTTAGTTAAGGGGATGAACACTGAAGCTTTCTTT. It translates to CASSLVKGMNTEAFF.

In this sample, this clone turned up once. The chain has TRBV11-3 and TRBJ2-1; 7 nucleotides line up with TRBD1. With 5 bases clipped from V and 5 bases from J, the junction kept 3 bases outside the gene matches. The germline V gene has CDR1 SGHNT and CDR2 YENEEA. CDR3 length: 13 amino acids. CDR3 in amino acids: CASSLTGNNEQFF. CDR3 bases: TGTGCCAGCAGCCTGACAGGGAACAATGAGCAGTTCTTC.